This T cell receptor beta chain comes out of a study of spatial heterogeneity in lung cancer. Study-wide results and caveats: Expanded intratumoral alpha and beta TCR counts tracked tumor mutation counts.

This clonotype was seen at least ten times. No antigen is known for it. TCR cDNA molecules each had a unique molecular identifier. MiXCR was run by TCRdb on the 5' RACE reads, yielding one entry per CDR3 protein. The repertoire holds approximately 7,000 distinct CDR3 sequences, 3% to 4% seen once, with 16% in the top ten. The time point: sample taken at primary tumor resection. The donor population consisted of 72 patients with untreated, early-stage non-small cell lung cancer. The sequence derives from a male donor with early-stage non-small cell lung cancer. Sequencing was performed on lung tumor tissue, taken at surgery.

The DNA for the CDR3 is TGTGCCAGCAGCCAAGAGTTGGACCCCTGGAAGCAGTATTTT. Its translation: CASSQELDPWKQYF. The genes are TRBV14 and TRBJ2-3; D gene ambiguous. Germline V gives CDR1 SGHDN, CDR2 FVKESK. The V end was cut by 0 bases, the J end by 11 bases, with 15 bases between. CDR3 size: 14 residues.